The 14 T cell receptor beta chains presented below share a single source sample, sequenced in a study of OX40 agonist ivuxolimab in advanced cancers. Some clones are missing from TCRdb's copy, which holds only in-frame ones; the method was immunoSEQ multiplex PCR. The sample holds tens of thousands of clones; roughly 85% are singletons and the top ten take under 0.9%. This specimen consisted of CD4+ or CD8+ T cells sorted from blood, obtained in a trial of the OX40 agonist ivuxolimab. Every receptor here comes from an adult with an advanced solid tumor such as melanoma, head and neck, liver or kidney cancer.

This clone was picked up one time. The V and J genes are TRBV2 and TRBJ2-1; 9 bases match TRBD2. Germline trimming cut 7 bases from V and 8 bases from J; bases unmatched to any gene: 6. The CDR3 totals 13 residues. Looked up from germline, CDR1 is SNHLY and CDR2 is FYNNEI. CDR3 protein: CASKGLAIDEQFF. The CDR3 region has the DNA TGTGCCAGCAAAGGACTAGCGATCGATGAGCAGTTCTTC.

This chain connects TRBV5-4 to TRBJ1-2; 8 nucleotides align to TRBD1. CDR1 is SGHNT and CDR2 is YYREEE in the germline V gene (reference sequence). The CDR3 extends over 15 amino acids. With 4 bases clipped from V and 1 base from J, the junction kept 6 bases outside the gene matches. For the CDR3, the DNA is TGTGCCAGCAGCCTCGGACAGGGTGGTAACTATGGCTACACCTTC. As protein: CASSLGQGGNYGYTF.

The genes are TRBV7-9 and TRBJ2-7; D may match TRBD1 or TRBD2 (5 bases each). The germline V and J ends were trimmed by 6 bases and 0 bases, with 12 bases remaining between them. Germline V gene lookup returns CDR1 SEHNR and CDR2 FQNEAQ (reference sequence). The CDR3 totals 14 residues. CDR3 in DNA: TGTGCCAGCAGTGGGTTCGGGACCTCCTACGAGCAGTACTTC. Encoded protein: CASSGFGTSYEQYF.

This clone was recorded once. The genes are TRBV7-9 and TRBJ2-1; 13 positions agree with TRBD2. The CDR3 is 16 amino acids. Germline V gene sequence: CDR1 SEHNR, CDR2 FQNEAQ (reference sequence). V shed 5 bases and J 9 bases; nucleotides not matched to a gene: 10. In DNA form, the CDR3 reads TGTGCCAGCAGCCCCCCGGGGACTAGCGGGAAGCGTGAGCAGTTCTTC. Protein: CASSPPGTSGKREQFF.

This clone was observed a handful of times. The rearrangement links TRBV2 to TRBJ2-3; D is perhaps TRBD2 (5 bases). The CDR3 is 14 residues long. CDR1 is SNHLY, CDR2 FYNNEI, per germline. V lost 7 bases and J 4 bases, leaving 15 bases between the germline ends. The CDR3 protein is CASKREAGPDTQYF. The CDR3 nucleotides read TGTGCCAGCAAGAGGGAAGCCGGCCCAGATACGCAGTATTTT.

In DNA form, the CDR3 reads TGTGCCACCAGCAGGGCGCTAGCGGGAGGGCTTAATGAGCAGTTCTTC. The encoded protein is CATSRALAGGLNEQFF. The rearrangement joins TRBV15 to TRBJ2-1; the match to TRBD2 covers 12 bases. Looked up from germline, CDR1 is LNHNV and CDR2 is YYDKDF (reference sequence). The CDR3 covers 16 residues. The V and J ends lost 3 bases and 7 bases, in that order; junction bases with no gene match: 7.

The chain joins TRBV7-2 to TRBJ2-7; 8 nucleotides agree with TRBD1. This CDR3 is 13 amino acids long. Per the germline V gene, CDR1 is SGHTA and CDR2 is FQGNSA. Trimming cost V 8 bases and J 3 bases; bases outside gene matches: 6. DNA for the CDR3: TGTGCCAGCGGCCGGGACAGGAGCTACGAGCAGTACTTC. It is translated as CASGRDRSYEQYF.

This chain connects TRBV5-1 to TRBJ2-1, with TRBD1 as a possible D gene (5 bases). The CDR3 is made up of 15 amino acids. The V gene's germline CDR1 is SGHRS and CDR2 YFSETQ. Trimming cost V 1 base and J 4 bases, with 12 bases left between them. The CDR3 coding sequence is TGCGCCAGCAGCTTGAGTACGGACAATTACAATGAGCAGTTCTTC. It translates to CASSLSTDNYNEQFF.

The chain links TRBV18 to TRBJ1-1; tentatively, D is TRBD1 (5 bases). Germline CDR1 and CDR2: KGHSH and LQKENI. The CDR3 has 13 residues. Trimming shortened V by 3 bases and J by 7 bases, and 12 bases separated the two germline ends. The CDR3 sequence is CASSPGGRDEAFF. CDR3 nucleotide sequence: TGTGCCAGCTCACCGGGGGGGAGGGATGAAGCTTTCTTT.

V usage is TRBV11-2 and J usage is TRBJ1-1; D possibly corresponds to TRBD1 (6 bases). Trimming cost V 6 bases and J 6 bases, with 14 bases left between them. Looked up from germline, CDR1 is SGHAT and CDR2 is FQNNGV. The CDR3 is 13 residues long. CDR3 sequence (DNA): TGTGCCAGCAGACCCACAGGGCTGGCTGAAGCTTTCTTT. Encoded protein: CASRPTGLAEAFF.

J is TRBJ2-2 and V is TRBV5-1, with D possibly TRBD2 on 6 matching bases. Trimming stripped 1 base from V and 6 bases from J, with 10 bases between. This CDR3 is 14 amino acids long. Per germline, CDR1 SGHRS and CDR2 YFSETQ. This CDR3 reads CASSLTQRAGELFF. CDR3 nucleotide sequence: TGCGCCAGCAGCTTGACCCAGCGGGCCGGGGAGCTGTTTTTT.

V usage is TRBV11-3 and J usage is TRBJ1-1, with no clear D. Trimming stripped 3 bases from V and 1 base from J, with 18 bases between. The CDR3 spans 17 residues. Germline V gives CDR1 SGHNT, CDR2 YENEEA. This chain's CDR3 is CASSLAILSAANTEAFF. The CDR3 nucleotides read TGTGCCAGCAGCTTGGCGATATTATCGGCAGCGAACACTGAAGCTTTCTTT. The complete variable domain, with remaining parts taken from reference TRBV11-3 and TRBJ1-1, reads EAGVVQSPRYKIIEKKQPVAFWCNPISGHNTLYWYLQNLGQGPELLIRYENEEAVDDSQLPKDRFSAERLKGVDSTLKIQPAELGDSAVYLCASSLAILSAANTEAFFGQGTRLTVV.

This clone has just one count. The chain links TRBV10-3 to TRBJ1-2; no clear D gene. The germline CDR1 and CDR2 sequences are ENHRY and SYGVKD. The V gene lost 3 bases and the J gene lost 5 bases, with 13 bases spanning the gap. The CDR3 contains 14 residues. In nucleotides, the CDR3 is TGTGCCATCAGTGACGAGGGCAAAGGGTATGGCTACACCTTC. As protein: CAISDEGKGYGYTF.

The chain joins TRBV11-2 to TRBJ2-1, with D tentatively TRBD1 (5 bases). The V end lost 1 base, the J end lost 5 bases, and 12 bases lay between the germline ends. In germline, CDR1 is SGHAT, CDR2 FQNNGV. This CDR3 has 15 amino acids. The CDR3 here is CASSLGFRVHNEQFF. CDR3 bases: TGTGCCAGCAGCTTAGGGTTCAGGGTCCACAATGAGCAGTTCTTC.